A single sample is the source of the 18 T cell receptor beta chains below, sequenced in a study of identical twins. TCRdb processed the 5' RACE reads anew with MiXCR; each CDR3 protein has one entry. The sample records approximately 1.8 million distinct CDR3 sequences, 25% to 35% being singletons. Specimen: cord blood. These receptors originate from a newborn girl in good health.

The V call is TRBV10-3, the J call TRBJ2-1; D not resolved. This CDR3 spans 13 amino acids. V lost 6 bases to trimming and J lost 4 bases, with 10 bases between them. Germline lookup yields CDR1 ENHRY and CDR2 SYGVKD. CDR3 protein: CAIRNLAYNEQFF. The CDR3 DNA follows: TGTGCCATCAGGAATCTTGCTTACAATGAGCAGTTCTTC.

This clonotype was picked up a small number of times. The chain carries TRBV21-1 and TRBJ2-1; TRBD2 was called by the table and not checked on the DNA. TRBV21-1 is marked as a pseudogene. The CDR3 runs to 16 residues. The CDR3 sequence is CASIPGLENSYNEQFF. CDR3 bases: TGTGCCAGCATTCCGGGACTAGAAAACTCCTACAATGAGCAGTTCTTC.

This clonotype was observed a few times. CDR3 coding DNA: TGTGCCAGCAGCCGACCCCCAAACACAGATACGCAGTATTTT. Protein product: CASSRPPNTDTQYF. V is TRBV6-5 and J is TRBJ2-3; no reliable D call. Per germline, CDR1 MNHEY and CDR2 SVGAGI. The CDR3 is 14 residues long. Trimming removed 6 bases from V and 2 bases from J, with 12 bases in between.

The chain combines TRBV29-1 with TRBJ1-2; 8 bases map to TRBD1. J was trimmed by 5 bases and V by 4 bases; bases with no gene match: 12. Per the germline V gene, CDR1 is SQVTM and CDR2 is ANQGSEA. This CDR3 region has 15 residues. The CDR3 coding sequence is TGCAGCGTTGTAGGTGACAGGGGTCCCCCATATGGCTACACCTTC. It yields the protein CSVVGDRGPPYGYTF.

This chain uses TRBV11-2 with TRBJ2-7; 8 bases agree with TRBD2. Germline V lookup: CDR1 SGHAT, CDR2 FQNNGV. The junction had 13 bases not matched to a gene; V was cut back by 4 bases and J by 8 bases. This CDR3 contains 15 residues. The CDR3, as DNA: TGTGCCAGCAGCTCCACCCGGGGGGGGCGGATTAAGCAGTACTTC. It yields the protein CASSSTRGGRIKQYF. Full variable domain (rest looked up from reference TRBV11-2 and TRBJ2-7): EAGVAQSPRYKIIEKRQSVAFWCNPISGHATLYWYQQILGQGPKLLIQFQNNGVVDDSQLPKDRFSAERLKGVDSTLKIQPAKLEDSAVYLCASSSTRGGRIKQYFGPGTRLTVT.

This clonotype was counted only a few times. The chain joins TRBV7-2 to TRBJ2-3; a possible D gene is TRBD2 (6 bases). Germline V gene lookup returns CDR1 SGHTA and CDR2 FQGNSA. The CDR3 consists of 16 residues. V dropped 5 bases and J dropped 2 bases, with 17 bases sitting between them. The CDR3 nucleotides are TGTGCCAGCAGCGCCCGACTAGTCGGGAACACAGATACGCAGTATTTT. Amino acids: CASSARLVGNTDTQYF.

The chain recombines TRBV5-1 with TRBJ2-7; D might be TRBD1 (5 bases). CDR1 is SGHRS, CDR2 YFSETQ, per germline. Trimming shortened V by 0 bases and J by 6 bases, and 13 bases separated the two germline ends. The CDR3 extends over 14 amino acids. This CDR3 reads CASSLDRYYGEQYF. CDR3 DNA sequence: TGCGCCAGCAGCTTGGACAGGTACTATGGCGAGCAGTACTTC.

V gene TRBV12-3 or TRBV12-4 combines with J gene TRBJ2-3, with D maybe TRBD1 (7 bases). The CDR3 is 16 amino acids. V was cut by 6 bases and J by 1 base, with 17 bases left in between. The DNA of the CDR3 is TGTGCCAGCAGCCCTCCGGAGGGGACAGGCACAGATACGCAGTATTTT. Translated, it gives CASSPPEGTGTDTQYF.

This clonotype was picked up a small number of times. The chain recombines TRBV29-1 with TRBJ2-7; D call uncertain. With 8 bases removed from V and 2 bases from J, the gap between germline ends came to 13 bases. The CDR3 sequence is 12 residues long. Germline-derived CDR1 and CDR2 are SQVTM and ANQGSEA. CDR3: CSTLDRAYEQYF. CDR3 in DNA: TGCAGCACCCTCGACCGAGCCTACGAGCAGTACTTC.

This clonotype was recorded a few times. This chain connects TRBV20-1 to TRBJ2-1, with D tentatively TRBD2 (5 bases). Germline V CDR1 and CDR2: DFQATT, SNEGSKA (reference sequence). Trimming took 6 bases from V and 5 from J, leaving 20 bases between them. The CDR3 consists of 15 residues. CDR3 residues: CSASGPINRNNEQFF. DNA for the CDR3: TGCAGTGCCAGCGGCCCCATTAATAGGAACAATGAGCAGTTCTTC.

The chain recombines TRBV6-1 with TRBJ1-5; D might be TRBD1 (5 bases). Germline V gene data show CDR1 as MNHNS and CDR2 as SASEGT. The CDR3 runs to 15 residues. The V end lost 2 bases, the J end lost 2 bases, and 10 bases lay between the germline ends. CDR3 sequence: CASSESGIGNQPQHF. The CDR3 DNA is TGTGCCAGCAGTGAATCAGGGATCGGCAATCAGCCCCAGCATTTT.

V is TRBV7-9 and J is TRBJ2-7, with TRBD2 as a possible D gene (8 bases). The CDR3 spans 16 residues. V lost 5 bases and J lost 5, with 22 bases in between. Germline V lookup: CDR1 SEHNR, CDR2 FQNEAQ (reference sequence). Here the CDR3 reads CASSHGEGQRGHEQYF. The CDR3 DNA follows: TGTGCCAGCAGCCATGGCGAGGGACAGCGGGGGCACGAGCAGTACTTC.

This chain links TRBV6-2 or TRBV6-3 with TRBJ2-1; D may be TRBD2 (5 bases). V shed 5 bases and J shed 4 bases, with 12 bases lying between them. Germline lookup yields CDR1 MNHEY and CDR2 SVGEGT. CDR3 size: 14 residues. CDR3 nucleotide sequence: TGTGCCAGCAGTGATATAGGACTTTACAATGAGCAGTTCTTC. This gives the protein CASSDIGLYNEQFF.

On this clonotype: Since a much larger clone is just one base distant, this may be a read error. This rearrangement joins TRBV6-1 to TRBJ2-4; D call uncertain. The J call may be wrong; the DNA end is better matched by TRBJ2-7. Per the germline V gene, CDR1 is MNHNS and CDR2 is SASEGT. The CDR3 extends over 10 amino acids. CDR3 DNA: TGTGCCAGCAGTGATCCCGAGCAGTACTTC. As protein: CASSDPEQYF.

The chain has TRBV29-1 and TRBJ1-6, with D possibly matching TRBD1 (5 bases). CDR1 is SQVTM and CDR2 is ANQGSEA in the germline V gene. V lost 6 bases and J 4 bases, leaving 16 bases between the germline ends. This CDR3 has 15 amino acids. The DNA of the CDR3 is TGCAGCGTACAATTGGGGGGAAGATATAATTCACCCCTCCACTTT. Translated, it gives CSVQLGGRYNSPLHF. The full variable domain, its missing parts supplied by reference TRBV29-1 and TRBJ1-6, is SAVISQKPSRDICQRGTSLTIQCQVDSQVTMMFWYRQQPGQSLTLIATANQGSEATYESGFVIDKFPISRPNLTFSTLTVSNMSPEDSSIYLCSVQLGGRYNSPLHFGNGTRLTVT.

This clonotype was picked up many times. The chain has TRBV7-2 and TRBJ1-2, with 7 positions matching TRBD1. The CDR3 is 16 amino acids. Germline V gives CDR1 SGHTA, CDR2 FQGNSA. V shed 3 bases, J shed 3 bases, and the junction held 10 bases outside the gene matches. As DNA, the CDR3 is TGTGCCAGCAGCTTGAAACCGACAGGGTCAGACTATGGCTACACCTTC. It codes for CASSLKPTGSDYGYTF. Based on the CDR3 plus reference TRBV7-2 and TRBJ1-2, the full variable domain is GAGVSQSPSNKVTEKGKDVELRCDPISGHTALYWYRQSLGQGLEFLIYFQGNSAPDKSGLPSDRFSAERTGGSVSTLTIQRTQQEDSAVYLCASSLKPTGSDYGYTFGSGTRLTVV.

This CDR3 reads CASSPTVVSTDTQYF. DNA for the CDR3: TGTGCCAGCAGTCCTACGGTGGTTAGCACAGATACGCAGTATTTT. The chain links TRBV28 to TRBJ2-3; D is unclear. With 5 bases removed from V and 0 bases from J, the gap between germline ends came to 12 bases. The CDR3 extends over 15 amino acids. In germline, CDR1 is MDHEN, CDR2 SYDVKM.

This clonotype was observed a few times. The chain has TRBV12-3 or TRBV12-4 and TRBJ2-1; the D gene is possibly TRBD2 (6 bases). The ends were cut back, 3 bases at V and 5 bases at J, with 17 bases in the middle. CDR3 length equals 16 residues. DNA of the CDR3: TGTGCCAGCAGTTTCTTCGGGGGAGAGAGAAACAATGAGCAGTTCTTC. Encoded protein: CASSFFGGERNNEQFF.